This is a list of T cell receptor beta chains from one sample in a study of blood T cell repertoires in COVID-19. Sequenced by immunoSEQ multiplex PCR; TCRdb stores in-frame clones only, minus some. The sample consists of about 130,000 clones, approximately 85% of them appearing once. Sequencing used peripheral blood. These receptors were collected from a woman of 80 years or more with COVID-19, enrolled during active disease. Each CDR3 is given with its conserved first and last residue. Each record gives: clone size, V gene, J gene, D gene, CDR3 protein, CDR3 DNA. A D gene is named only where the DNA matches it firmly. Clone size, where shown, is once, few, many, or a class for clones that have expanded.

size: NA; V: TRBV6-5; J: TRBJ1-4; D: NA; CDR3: CASSWQGGEKLFF; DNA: TGTGCCAGCAGTTGGCAGGGCGGCGAAAAACTGTTTTTT
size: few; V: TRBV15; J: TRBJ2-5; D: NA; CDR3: CATSRPGETQYF; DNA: TGTGCCACCAGCAGACCAGGGGAGACCCAGTACTTC
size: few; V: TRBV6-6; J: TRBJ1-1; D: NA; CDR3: CATTDRLTEAFF; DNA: TGTGCCACCACCGACAGGCTCACTGAAGCTTTCTTT
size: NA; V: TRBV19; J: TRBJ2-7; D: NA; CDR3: CASTPGGGSEQYF; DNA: TGTGCCAGTACCCCAGGCGGGGGCTCCGAGCAGTACTTC
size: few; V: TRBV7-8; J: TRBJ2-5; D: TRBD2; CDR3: CASSLRTSKETQYF; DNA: TGTGCCAGCAGCTTAAGGACTAGCAAAGAGACCCAGTACTTC
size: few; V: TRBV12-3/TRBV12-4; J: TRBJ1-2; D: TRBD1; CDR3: CASGTDYGYTF; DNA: TGTGCCTCCGGGACAGACTATGGCTACACCTTC
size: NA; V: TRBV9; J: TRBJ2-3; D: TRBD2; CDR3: CASSALAGTSGRVGSDTQYF; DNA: TGTGCCAGCAGCGCATTAGCCGGGACTAGCGGGAGAGTAGGGTCAGATACGCAGTATTTT
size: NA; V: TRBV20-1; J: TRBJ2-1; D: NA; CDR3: CSASISVGNEQFF; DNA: TGCAGTGCTAGTATAAGCGTCGGAAATGAGCAGTTCTTC
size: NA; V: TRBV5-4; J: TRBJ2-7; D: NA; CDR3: CASSDGTTLRGEQYF; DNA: TGTGCCAGCAGCGATGGGACTACCCTCAGGGGAGAGCAGTACTTC
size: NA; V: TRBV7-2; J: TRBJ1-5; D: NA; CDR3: CASSLDSGPQHF; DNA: TGTGCCAGCAGCTTAGATTCAGGGCCCCAGCATTTT
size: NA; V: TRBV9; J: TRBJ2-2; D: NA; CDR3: CASTDRPGELFF; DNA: TGTGCCAGCACCGACAGGCCCGGGGAGCTGTTTTTT
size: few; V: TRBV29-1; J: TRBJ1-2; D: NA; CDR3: CSVDQGLGGYTF; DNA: TGCAGCGTTGATCAGGGGTTAGGTGGCTACACCTTC
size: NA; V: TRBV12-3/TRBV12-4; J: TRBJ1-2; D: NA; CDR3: CASRSGANYGYTF; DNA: TGTGCCAGCAGGTCCGGGGCTAACTATGGCTACACCTTC
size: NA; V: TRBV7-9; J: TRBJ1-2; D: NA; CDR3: CASSLESVRNYGYTF; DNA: TGTGCCAGCAGCTTAGAAAGCGTCAGAAACTATGGCTACACCTTC
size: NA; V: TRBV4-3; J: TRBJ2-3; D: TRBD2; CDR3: CASSRRLAGDTKQTDTQYF; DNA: TGCGCCAGCAGCCGCAGACTAGCGGGAGACACTAAACAAACAGATACGCAGTATTTT
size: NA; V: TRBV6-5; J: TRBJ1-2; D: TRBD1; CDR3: CASVGQGARGYTF; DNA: TGTGCCAGCGTAGGACAGGGGGCGCGGGGCTACACCTTC
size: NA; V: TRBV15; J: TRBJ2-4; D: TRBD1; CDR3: CATSRERGLAAAKNIQYF; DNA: TGTGCCACCAGCAGAGAAAGGGGGCTAGCTGCCGCCAAAAACATTCAGTACTTC
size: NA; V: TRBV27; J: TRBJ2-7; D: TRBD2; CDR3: CASSPGTSGSVEQYF; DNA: TGTGCCAGCAGTCCCGGGACTAGCGGGAGTGTCGAGCAGTACTTC
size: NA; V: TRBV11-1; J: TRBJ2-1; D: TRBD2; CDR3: CASSLETSGYNEQFF; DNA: TGTGCCAGCAGCTTAGAAACTAGCGGTTACAATGAGCAGTTCTTC
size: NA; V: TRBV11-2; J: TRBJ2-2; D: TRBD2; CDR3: CASSLKLGGLGESGELFF; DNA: TGTGCCAGCAGCTTAAAATTGGGCGGACTAGGGGAATCCGGGGAGCTGTTTTTT
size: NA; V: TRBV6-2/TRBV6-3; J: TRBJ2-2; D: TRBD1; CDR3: CASSYDGGQGAGELFF; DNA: TGTGCCAGCAGTTACGACGGGGGACAGGGGGCCGGGGAGCTGTTTTTT
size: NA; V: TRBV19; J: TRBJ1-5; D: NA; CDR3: CASTGRAGTRDQPQHF; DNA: TGTGCCAGTACCGGGAGGGCCGGGACCCGGGATCAGCCCCAGCATTTT
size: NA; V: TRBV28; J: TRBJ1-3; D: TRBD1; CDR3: CATQGVDTIYF; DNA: TGTGCCACTCAGGGGGTGGACACCATATATTTT
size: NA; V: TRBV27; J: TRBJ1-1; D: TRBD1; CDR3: CASWTGDRDTEAFF; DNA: TGTGCCAGTTGGACGGGAGACAGGGACACTGAAGCTTTCTTT
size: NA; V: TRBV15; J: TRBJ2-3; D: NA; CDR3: CATSRDLATVRTDTQYF; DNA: TGTGCCACCAGCAGAGATCTAGCGACAGTCCGCACAGATACGCAGTATTTT
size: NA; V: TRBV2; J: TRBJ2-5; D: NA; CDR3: CASSVGSSRETQYF; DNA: TGTGCCAGCAGTGTCGGGTCGTCCCGGGAGACCCAGTACTTC
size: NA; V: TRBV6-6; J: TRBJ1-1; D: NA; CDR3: CASSPGGLNTEAFF; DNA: TGTGCCAGCAGTCCGGGGGGGTTGAACACTGAAGCTTTCTTT
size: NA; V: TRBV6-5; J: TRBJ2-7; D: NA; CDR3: CASSLAPGQDEQYF; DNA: TGTGCCAGCAGTTTAGCCCCAGGGCAGGACGAGCAGTACTTC
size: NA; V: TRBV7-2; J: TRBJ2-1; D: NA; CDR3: CASSPSGLSSYNEQFF; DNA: TGTGCCAGCAGCCCGTCGGGACTTAGCTCCTACAATGAGCAGTTCTTC
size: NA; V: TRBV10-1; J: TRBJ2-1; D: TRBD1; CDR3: CASSEPGGNGYNEQFF; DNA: TGCGCCAGCAGTGAGCCAGGGGGCAACGGTTACAATGAGCAGTTCTTC
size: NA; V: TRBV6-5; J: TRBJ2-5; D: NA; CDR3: CASTLPREPGTQYF; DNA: TGTGCCAGCACCCTCCCCCGGGAGCCAGGGACCCAGTACTTC
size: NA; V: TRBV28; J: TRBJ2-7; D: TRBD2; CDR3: CASSLALAGLSYEQYF; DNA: TGTGCCAGCAGTTTAGCACTAGCGGGTCTCTCCTACGAGCAGTACTTC
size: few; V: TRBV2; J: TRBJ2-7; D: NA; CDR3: CASSYDSSSYEQYF; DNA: TGTGCCAGCAGTTACGACAGCAGCTCCTACGAGCAGTACTTC
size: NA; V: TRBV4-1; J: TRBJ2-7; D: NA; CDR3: CASSQDSDSYEQYF; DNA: TGCGCCAGCAGCCAAGATAGCGACTCCTACGAGCAGTACTTC
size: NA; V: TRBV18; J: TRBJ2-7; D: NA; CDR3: CASSPNRDEQYF; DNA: TGTGCCAGCTCACCAAACAGGGACGAGCAGTACTTC
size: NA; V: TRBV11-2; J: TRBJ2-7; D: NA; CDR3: CASSLERQSYEQYF; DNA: TGTGCCAGCAGCTTAGAGAGACAGAGCTACGAGCAGTACTTC
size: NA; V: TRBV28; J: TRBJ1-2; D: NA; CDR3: CASSPPRLNGDYGYTF; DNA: TGTGCCAGCAGTCCGCCGAGGCTGAACGGGGACTATGGCTACACCTTC
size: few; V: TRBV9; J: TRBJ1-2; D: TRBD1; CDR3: CASSVEAGGNYGYTF; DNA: TGTGCCAGCAGCGTAGAAGCAGGGGGCAACTATGGCTACACCTTC
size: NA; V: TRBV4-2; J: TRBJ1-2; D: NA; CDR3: CASSQDRWGVNYGYTF; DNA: TGTGCCAGCAGCCAAGACCGCTGGGGGGTTAACTATGGCTACACCTTC
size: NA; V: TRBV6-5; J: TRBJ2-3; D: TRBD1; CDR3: CASSLDRTSTDTQYF; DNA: TGTGCCAGCAGTTTGGACAGGACTAGCACAGATACGCAGTATTTT
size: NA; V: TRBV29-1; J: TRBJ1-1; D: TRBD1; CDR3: CSVRQGETEAFF; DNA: TGCAGCGTCCGACAGGGGGAGACTGAAGCTTTCTTT
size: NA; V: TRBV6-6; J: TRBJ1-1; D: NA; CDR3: CASSYSADTEAFF; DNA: TGTGCCAGCAGTTACTCGGCGGACACTGAAGCTTTCTTT
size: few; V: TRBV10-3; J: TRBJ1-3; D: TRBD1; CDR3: CAIGQGTSSGNTIYF; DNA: TGTGCCATCGGACAGGGGACTAGCTCTGGAAACACCATATATTTT